These T cell receptor beta chains were read from a single sample in a study of blood T cell repertoires in COVID-19. Sequencing used immunoSEQ multiplex PCR; TCRdb keeps in-frame clones, though not all of them. The sample holds about 260,000 clones, around 92% seen once. Sequencing used peripheral blood. The receptors come from a person aged 18-30 years with COVID-19, enrolled during active disease. The CDR3 runs from the conserved cysteine through the conserved F or W. D genes are given only for firm matches. Expanded clones are given a class, and other clones once, few, many or no size at all.

TRBD2	TRBV5-1	.	TRBJ2-7	CASSLAPSGSYEQYF	TGCGCCAGCAGCTTGGCTCCTAGCGGGTCCTACGAGCAGTACTTC
.	TRBV3-1/TRBV3-2	.	TRBJ1-5	CASSPDAYSNQPQHF	TGTGCCAGCAGCCCAGACGCGTATAGCAATCAGCCCCAGCATTTT
TRBD1	TRBV27	.	TRBJ2-3	CASRWTGDFTDTQYF	TGTGCCAGTCGGTGGACAGGGGATTTTACAGATACGCAGTATTTT
TRBD1	TRBV6-5	.	TRBJ1-2	CASSPGQLYGYTF	TGTGCCAGCAGTCCGGGACAGCTTTATGGCTACACCTTC
.	TRBV19	.	TRBJ2-3	CASSIGATDTQYF	TGTGCCAGTAGTATAGGAGCGACAGATACGCAGTATTTT
TRBD1	TRBV28	once	TRBJ2-1	CASSPRQGGGWNEQFF	TGTGCCAGCAGTCCTAGACAGGGTGGGGGATGGAATGAGCAGTTCTTC
.	TRBV7-2	.	TRBJ1-1	CASRPKGAVEAFF	TGTGCCAGCAGGCCGAAAGGGGCCGTTGAAGCTTTCTTT
TRBD2	TRBV24-1	.	TRBJ2-1	CATSDPGRDNEQFF	TGTGCCACCAGTGATCCCGGGAGGGACAATGAGCAGTTCTTC
.	TRBV28	.	TRBJ1-4	CASSYDRFETLPDEKLFF	TGTGCCAGCAGTTACGACAGATTCGAGACCTTGCCTGATGAAAAACTGTTTTTT
TRBD2	TRBV7-8	.	TRBJ2-3	CASSLNGAGTSPTDTQYF	TGTGCCAGCAGCTTAAACGGAGCGGGGACTTCCCCCACAGATACGCAGTATTTT
TRBD1	TRBV11-2	once	TRBJ2-7	CASSGDSFYEQYF	TGTGCCAGCAGCGGGGACAGTTTCTACGAGCAGTACTTC
TRBD2	TRBV2	.	TRBJ2-7	CASSETGTSVSYEQYF	TGTGCCAGCAGTGAAACCGGGACTAGCGTATCCTACGAGCAGTACTTC
.	TRBV2	.	TRBJ1-2	CASSVGSQGGGYGYTF	TGTGCCAGCAGTGTTGGGAGCCAGGGAGGGGGCTATGGCTACACCTTC
.	TRBV9	.	TRBJ2-7	CASSARGTEDEQYF	TGTGCCAGCAGCGCCCGGGGGACGGAGGACGAGCAGTACTTC
.	TRBV4-1	.	TRBJ1-2	CASSSRQAANYGYTF	TGCGCCAGCAGCTCTAGACAGGCAGCTAACTATGGCTACACCTTC
TRBD1	TRBV7-9	.	TRBJ2-4	CASSGTGGRNIQYF	TGTGCCAGCAGCGGAACAGGGGGCAGAAACATTCAGTACTTC
.	TRBV5-1	.	TRBJ1-3	CASSLDNSGNTIYF	TGCGCCAGCAGCTTGGATAACTCTGGAAACACCATATATTTT
.	TRBV6-2/TRBV6-3	.	TRBJ1-6	CASSQTGTEVRPLHF	TGTGCCAGCAGCCAGACCGGGACTGAAGTTCGACCCCTCCACTTT
.	TRBV7-2	.	TRBJ2-3	CASSWDNTDTQYF	TGTGCCAGCAGTTGGGACAACACAGATACGCAGTATTTT
.	TRBV5-1	.	TRBJ2-6	CASSLVGGYEHSGANVLTF	TGCGCCAGCAGCTTGGTCGGCGGGTACGAACACTCTGGGGCCAACGTCCTGACTTTC
TRBD1	TRBV6-5	.	TRBJ1-5	CASSRTGAGQPQHF	TGTGCCAGCAGTCGGACAGGGGCGGGACAGCCCCAGCATTTT
.	TRBV6-5	.	TRBJ2-1	CASSFRDNEQFF	TGTGCCAGCAGCTTCAGGGACAATGAGCAGTTCTTC
.	TRBV5-1	.	TRBJ2-7	CASSLAGTNAYEQYF	TGCGCCAGCAGCTTGGCCGGGACAAATGCCTACGAGCAGTACTTC
.	TRBV13	.	TRBJ2-7	CASSLGRSEQYF	TGTGCCAGCAGCTTAGGGCGGAGCGAGCAGTACTTC
TRBD2	TRBV7-9	.	TRBJ2-2	CASSLAFETSGTGELFF	TGTGCCAGCAGCTTAGCGTTCGAGACTAGCGGCACCGGGGAGCTGTTTTTT
TRBD1	TRBV11-2	.	TRBJ1-5	CASSPRTGGSYSNQPQHF	TGTGCCAGCAGCCCCCGGACAGGGGGATCCTATAGCAATCAGCCCCAGCATTTT
.	TRBV7-2	.	TRBJ2-3	CASSGLIKSDTQYF	TGTGCCAGCTCGGGACTGATCAAATCAGATACGCAGTATTTT
.	TRBV14	.	TRBJ2-1	CASSHRGSYNEQFF	TGTGCCAGCAGCCACCGAGGGTCCTACAATGAGCAGTTCTTC
TRBD1	TRBV24-1	.	TRBJ2-7	CATSDRTGLLDEQYF	TGTGCCACCAGTGACAGGACAGGGTTGCTCGACGAGCAGTACTTC
TRBD2	TRBV6-5	.	TRBJ2-1	CASSYAGTSANNEQFF	TGTGCCAGCAGTTACGCCGGGACTAGCGCGAACAATGAGCAGTTCTTC
.	TRBV19	.	TRBJ1-1	CASSVLLGQNTEAFF	TGTGCCAGTAGCGTGCTTCTTGGCCAGAACACTGAAGCTTTCTTT
.	TRBV19	.	TRBJ2-5	CASSIEAGETQYF	TGTGCCAGTAGTATAGAAGCGGGAGAGACCCAGTACTTC
TRBD2	TRBV5-4	.	TRBJ2-1	CASSNSGRAPNEQFF	TGTGCCAGCAGCAACAGCGGGAGGGCCCCCAATGAGCAGTTCTTC
.	TRBV14	.	TRBJ2-5	CASSQEGVWETQYF	TGTGCCAGCAGCCAAGAAGGGGTTTGGGAGACCCAGTACTTC
.	TRBV5-1	once	TRBJ2-7	CASSLGQLYEQYF	TGCGCCAGCAGCTTGGGACAGCTTTACGAGCAGTACTTC
TRBD1	TRBV27	few	TRBJ2-7	CASSFGQGVGEQYF	TGTGCCAGCAGTTTTGGACAGGGGGTAGGCGAGCAGTACTTC
.	TRBV6-2/TRBV6-3	.	TRBJ2-7	CASSYTEDYEQYF	TGTGCCAGCAGTTACACGGAGGACTACGAGCAGTACTTC
TRBD1	TRBV5-6	.	TRBJ2-7	CASSLSPGQGTYEQYF	TGTGCCAGCAGCTTGTCTCCGGGACAGGGAACCTACGAGCAGTACTTC
TRBD2	TRBV4-1	once	TRBJ2-4	CASSQGLAGGVAKNIQYF	TGCGCCAGCAGCCAAGGACTAGCGGGAGGAGTAGCCAAAAACATTCAGTACTTC
TRBD1	TRBV18	.	TRBJ2-3	CASSQRQGNTDTQYF	TGTGCCAGCTCACAGCGACAGGGAAACACAGATACGCAGTATTTT
.	TRBV6-1	.	TRBJ1-4	CASKRGAGNEKLFF	TGTGCCAGCAAGCGGGGGGCGGGTAATGAAAAACTGTTTTTT
TRBD1	TRBV24-1	.	TRBJ2-5	CATRQGKTQYF	TGTGCCACTCGACAGGGAAAGACCCAGTACTTC
.	TRBV27	.	TRBJ2-7	CASSFREGYEQYF	TGTGCCAGCAGTTTTCGGGAAGGCTACGAGCAGTACTTC
.	TRBV24-1	.	TRBJ1-2	CATSGFYGYTF	TGTGCCACCAGCGGTTTCTATGGCTACACCTTC
.	TRBV12-5	.	TRBJ2-5	CASGLLGVGPETQYF	TGTGCTAGTGGTTTGTTAGGGGTCGGTCCCGAGACCCAGTACTTC
TRBD1	TRBV5-1	.	TRBJ2-3	CASSPGTVRNTQYF	TGCGCCAGCAGCCCGGGGACAGTTCGGAATACGCAGTATTTT
TRBD2	TRBV7-2	.	TRBJ2-7	CASSQLAGRSSYEQYF	TGTGCCAGCAGCCAACTAGCGGGTCGAAGCTCCTACGAGCAGTACTTC
.	TRBV19	few	TRBJ2-7	CASSSAGRHYEQYF	TGTGCCAGTAGTAGTGCGGGACGCCACTACGAGCAGTACTTC
TRBD2	TRBV9	.	TRBJ2-3	CASSVNSGTPIPDTQYF	TGTGCCAGCAGCGTCAACAGCGGGACTCCTATACCAGATACGCAGTATTTT
.	TRBV19	.	TRBJ1-2	CASSIVLLVGYTF	TGTGCCAGTAGTATTGTACTACTTGTTGGCTACACCTTC
.	TRBV28	.	TRBJ1-1	CASSFGWSEAFF	TGTGCCAGCAGTTTCGGTTGGTCTGAAGCTTTCTTT
.	TRBV27	.	TRBJ1-2	CASSLSDNLNYGYTF	TGTGCCAGCAGTTTATCGGACAATCTAAACTATGGCTACACCTTC